What follows describes a single T cell receptor beta chain. Gene names refer to mouse genes. The read terminates 1 residue before the CDR3 end, so the remaining end is supplied by the germline J gene. The CDR3 is 13 amino acids. Germline loops: CDR1 NSHNY, CDR2 SYGAGN. V lost 5 bases, J lost 0 bases, and 7 bases lay in between. The data were obtained in a study of tissue T cells after allogeneic stem cell transplantation. Clones were read by immunoSEQ multiplex PCR, and TCRdb kept only the in-frame ones, dropping some. The sample yields several thousand clones, about 35% seen once. Time point in this sample: mouse harvest day 14 after allogeneic transplant. Tail vein injection delivered 10^7 T-cell-depleted bone marrow cells and 10^6 splenic CD5+ T cells.

Sequencing was carried out using skin. This clonotype was obtained from a female BALB/c mouse given C57BL/6 T cells with graft-versus-host disease after an allogeneic hematopoietic cell transplant. The genes are TRBV13-1 and TRBJ2-3; either TRBD1 or TRBD2 may fit D (6 bases each). CDR3 DNA, as far as it was read: TGTGCCAGCAGGGGGGCTAGTGCAGAAACGCTGTAT. Translation gives CASRGASAETLY. Given in full, the CDR3 is CASRGASAETLYF.